The 4 T cell receptor beta chains below were found in one sample sequenced in a study of cytomegalovirus exposure and HLA in healthy donors. The PCR used 60 Vbeta and 13 Jbeta primers. Data came from immunoSEQ multiplex PCR; TCRdb stores just in-frame clones and leaves some out. The sample includes roughly 110,000 clones, around 61% seen only once; the top ten take about 2.2%. Sequencing was carried out using PBMCs. These receptors came from a woman aged 30 to 39 in good health and CMV-seronegative.

The rearrangement links TRBV15 to TRBJ2-7; 10 bases fit TRBD2. The ends lost 0 bases at V and 2 bases at J; junction bases unmatched: 1. The CDR3 has 15 amino acids. From germline, CDR1 is LNHNV and CDR2 YYDKDF (reference sequence). The DNA of the CDR3 is TGTGCCACCAGCAGAGAAGCGGGAGGGCCCTACGAGCAGTACTTC. Translation gives CATSREAGGPYEQYF.

The chain combines TRBV4-3 with TRBJ2-1; 7 bases match TRBD2. V gave up 10 bases and J gave up 6 bases; unmatched junction bases: 15. The CDR3 totals 15 residues. Germline-derived CDR1 and CDR2 are LGHNA and YSLEER. The chain's CDR3 is CATRNLGEGGNEQFF. The CDR3 nucleotides read TGCGCCACCCGAAATTTGGGGGAGGGCGGCAATGAGCAGTTCTTC.

The chain is built from TRBV6-5 and TRBJ2-1, with 7 bases aligning to TRBD2. Germline V gene sequence: CDR1 MNHEY, CDR2 SVGAGI. J gave up 6 bases and V 6 bases, and 11 bases lay outside the gene matches. The CDR3 runs to 15 residues. The CDR3 sequence is CASSLWAGESNEQFF. The CDR3 DNA is TGTGCCAGCAGCCTCTGGGCGGGAGAGTCCAATGAGCAGTTCTTC.

This clone was seen a single time. The chain couples TRBV4-2 to TRBJ2-2; 8 bases are shared with TRBD2. This CDR3 has 15 amino acids. V lost 8 bases, J lost 2 bases, and 7 bases stayed unmatched. Germline CDR1 is LGHNA and CDR2 is YNFKEQ. The CDR3 region is CASQSGGDNTGELFF. The CDR3 DNA sequence: TGTGCCAGCCAGAGCGGGGGCGATAACACCGGGGAGCTGTTTTTT.